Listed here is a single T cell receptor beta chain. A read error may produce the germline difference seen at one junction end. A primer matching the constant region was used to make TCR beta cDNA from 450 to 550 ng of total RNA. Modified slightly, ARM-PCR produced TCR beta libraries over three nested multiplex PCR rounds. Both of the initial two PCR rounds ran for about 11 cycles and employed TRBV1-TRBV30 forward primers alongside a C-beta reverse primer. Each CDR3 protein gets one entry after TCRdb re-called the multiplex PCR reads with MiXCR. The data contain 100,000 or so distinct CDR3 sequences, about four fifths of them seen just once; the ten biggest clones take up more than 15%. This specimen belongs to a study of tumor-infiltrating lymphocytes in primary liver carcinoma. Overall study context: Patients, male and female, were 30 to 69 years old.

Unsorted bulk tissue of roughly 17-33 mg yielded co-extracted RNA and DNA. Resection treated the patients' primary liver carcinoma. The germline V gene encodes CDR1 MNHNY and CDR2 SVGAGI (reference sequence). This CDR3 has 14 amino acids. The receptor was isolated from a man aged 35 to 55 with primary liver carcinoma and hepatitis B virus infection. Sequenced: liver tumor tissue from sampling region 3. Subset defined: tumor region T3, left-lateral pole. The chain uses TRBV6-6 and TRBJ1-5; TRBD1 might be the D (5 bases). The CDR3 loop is CASIKGNGNEPQHF. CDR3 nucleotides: TGTGCCAGTATAAAGGGGAACGGCAATGAGCCCCAGCATTTT.